The T cell receptor (beta chain) described here comes from a study of T cell repertoires in cytomegalovirus infection. On the study more broadly: Shared public TCR beta signatures pointed to both CMV infection and a matching HLA type.

The sample holds a few counts of this clonotype. Its antigen remains unknown. The CDR3 has 15 residues. From germline, CDR1 is MGHDK and CDR2 SYGVNS. With 6 bases removed from V and 0 bases from J, the gap between germline ends came to 14 bases. Study findings and constraints: Ex vivo responses were dominated by HLA-C-restricted CMV-specific TCR beta clonotypes.

TCRdb passed the reads through MiXCR, listing each CDR3 protein once. The table lists approximately 160,000 distinct CDR3 sequences, about 15% of them singletons. The TCR comes from a human donor in good health (CMV status not recorded). Some clones in this sample may be carry-over from other donors' samples. Material: CD8+ T cells from PBMCs. V gene TRBV25-1 combines with J gene TRBJ1-1; no definite D call. CDR3 bases: TGTGCCAGCAGGAGGGTTGGACGGGTGAACACTGAAGCTTTCTTT. Amino acid sequence: CASRRVGRVNTEAFF.